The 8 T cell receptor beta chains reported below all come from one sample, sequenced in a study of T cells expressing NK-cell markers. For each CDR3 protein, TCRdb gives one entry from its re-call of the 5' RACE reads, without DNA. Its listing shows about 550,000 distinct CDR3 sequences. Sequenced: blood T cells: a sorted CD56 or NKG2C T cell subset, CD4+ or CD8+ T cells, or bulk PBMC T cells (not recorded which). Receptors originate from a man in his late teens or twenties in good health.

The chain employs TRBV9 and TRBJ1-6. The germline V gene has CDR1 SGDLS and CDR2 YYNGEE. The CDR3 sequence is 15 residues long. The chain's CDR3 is CASSVDSKYNSPLHF.

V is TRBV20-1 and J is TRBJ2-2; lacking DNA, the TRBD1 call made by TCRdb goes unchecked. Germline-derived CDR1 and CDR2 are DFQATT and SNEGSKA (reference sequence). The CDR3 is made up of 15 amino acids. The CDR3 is CSARRGSSDTGELFF.

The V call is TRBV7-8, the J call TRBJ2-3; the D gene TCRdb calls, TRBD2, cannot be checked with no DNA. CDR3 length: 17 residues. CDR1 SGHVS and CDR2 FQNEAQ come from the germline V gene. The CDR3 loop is CASSLAVSGSLTDTQYF.

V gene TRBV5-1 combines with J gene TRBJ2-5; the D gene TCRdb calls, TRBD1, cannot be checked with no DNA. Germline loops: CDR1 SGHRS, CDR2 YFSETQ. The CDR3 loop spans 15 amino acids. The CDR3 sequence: CASGPESVKGETQYF.

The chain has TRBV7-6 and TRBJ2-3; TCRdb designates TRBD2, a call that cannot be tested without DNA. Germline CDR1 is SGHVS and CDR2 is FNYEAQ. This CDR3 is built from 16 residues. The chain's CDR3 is CASSRSGTSNTDTQYF.

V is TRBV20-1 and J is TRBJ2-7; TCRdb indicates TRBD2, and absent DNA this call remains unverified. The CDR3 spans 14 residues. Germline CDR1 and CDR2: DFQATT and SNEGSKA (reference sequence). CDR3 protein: CSAREETSVYEQYF.

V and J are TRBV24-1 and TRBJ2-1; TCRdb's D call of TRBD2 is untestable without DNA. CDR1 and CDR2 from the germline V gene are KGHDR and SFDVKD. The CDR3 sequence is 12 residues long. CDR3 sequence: CATSDLAGGPFF.

The CDR3 sequence is CASSFRTDSDTQYF. This chain connects TRBV5-1 to TRBJ2-3; TCRdb's D call of TRBD2 is untestable without DNA. This CDR3 is 14 amino acids long. CDR1 is SGHRS, CDR2 YFSETQ, per germline.